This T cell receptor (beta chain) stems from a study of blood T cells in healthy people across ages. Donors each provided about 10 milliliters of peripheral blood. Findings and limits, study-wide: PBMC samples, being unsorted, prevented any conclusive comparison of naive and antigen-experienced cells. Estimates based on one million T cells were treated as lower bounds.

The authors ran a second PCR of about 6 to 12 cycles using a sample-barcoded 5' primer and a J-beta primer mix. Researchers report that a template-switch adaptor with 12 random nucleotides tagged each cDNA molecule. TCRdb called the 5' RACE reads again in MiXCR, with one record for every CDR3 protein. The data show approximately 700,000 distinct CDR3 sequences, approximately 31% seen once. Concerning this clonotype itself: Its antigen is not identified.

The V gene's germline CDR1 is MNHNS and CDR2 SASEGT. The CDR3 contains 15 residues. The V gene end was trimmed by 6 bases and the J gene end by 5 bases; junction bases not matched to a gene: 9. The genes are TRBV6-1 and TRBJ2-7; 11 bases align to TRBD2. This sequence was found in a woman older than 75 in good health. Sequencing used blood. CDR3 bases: TGTGCCAGCAGCTTATCGGGGACTAGCGGTAACGAGCAGTACTTC. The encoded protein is CASSLSGTSGNEQYF.